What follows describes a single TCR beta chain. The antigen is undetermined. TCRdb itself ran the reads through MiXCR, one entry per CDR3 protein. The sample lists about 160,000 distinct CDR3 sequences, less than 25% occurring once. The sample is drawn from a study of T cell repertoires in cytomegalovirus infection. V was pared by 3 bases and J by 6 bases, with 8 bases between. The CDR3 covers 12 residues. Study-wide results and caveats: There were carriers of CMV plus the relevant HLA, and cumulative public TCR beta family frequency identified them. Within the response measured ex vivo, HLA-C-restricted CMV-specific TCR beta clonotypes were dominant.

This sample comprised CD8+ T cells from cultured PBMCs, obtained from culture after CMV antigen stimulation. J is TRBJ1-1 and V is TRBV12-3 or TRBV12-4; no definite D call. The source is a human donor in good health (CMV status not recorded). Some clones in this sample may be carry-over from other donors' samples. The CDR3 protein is CASSLGLAEAFF. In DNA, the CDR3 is TGTGCCAGCAGTTTGGGTTTGGCTGAAGCTTTCTTT.